This T cell receptor beta chain stems from a study of cytomegalovirus exposure and HLA in healthy donors. Notes on the study in general: In vitro confirmation showed a few CMV-associated chains to be CMV antigen specific. The majority of TCR sequences were rare, yet some public TCRs appeared in many donors.

Trimming pared 5 bases from V and 7 bases from J, leaving 11 bases between. The CDR3 runs to 12 residues. The germline gives CDR1 MDHEN, CDR2 SYDVKM. In the case of this clone: Its antigen remains unidentified.

Use of 60 Vbeta and 13 Jbeta primers characterized the PCR. Sequencing was performed with immunoSEQ multiplex PCR; in TCRdb, only in-frame clones are kept and a portion is missing. The table counts 80,000 to 95,000 clones; 1.1% lies in the top ten. The sequenced material came from PBMCs. The clonotype was recovered from a woman aged 25 to 39 in good health and CMV-seronegative. This chain uses TRBV28 with TRBJ1-1; possible D gene TRBD1, 6 bases. The CDR3 nucleotides are TGTGCCAGCAGTCAGGGGTTCGGTGAAGCTTTCTTT. This encodes CASSQGFGEAFF.